The clone carrying this TCR beta chain was seen more than once but under ten times. Its target is unknown. This entry belongs to a study of T-cell memory formation after mild COVID-19. Study-level points and caveats: Some SARS-CoV-2-responding clones were already detected in memory before infection.

The CDR3 consists of 13 residues. Germline CDR1 and CDR2: LGHDT and YNNKEL (reference sequence). V dropped 3 bases and J dropped 5 bases, with 11 bases sitting between them. TCRdb ran MiXCR on the 5' RACE reads and lists one entry per CDR3 protein. This table has more than 450,000 distinct CDR3 sequences, about 20% appearing once. Sequenced sample: PBMCs or a T cell subset sorted from them (not recorded which). The chain links TRBV3-1 to TRBJ2-7; D remains unclear. The origin of this receptor is an adult woman who had mild COVID-19 (a few samples of this study predate the infection). Cell type and time point are not known. DNA of the CDR3: TGTGCCAGCAGCCAGGGCCCCTGGGACGAGCAGTACTTC. Encoded protein: CASSQGPWDEQYF.